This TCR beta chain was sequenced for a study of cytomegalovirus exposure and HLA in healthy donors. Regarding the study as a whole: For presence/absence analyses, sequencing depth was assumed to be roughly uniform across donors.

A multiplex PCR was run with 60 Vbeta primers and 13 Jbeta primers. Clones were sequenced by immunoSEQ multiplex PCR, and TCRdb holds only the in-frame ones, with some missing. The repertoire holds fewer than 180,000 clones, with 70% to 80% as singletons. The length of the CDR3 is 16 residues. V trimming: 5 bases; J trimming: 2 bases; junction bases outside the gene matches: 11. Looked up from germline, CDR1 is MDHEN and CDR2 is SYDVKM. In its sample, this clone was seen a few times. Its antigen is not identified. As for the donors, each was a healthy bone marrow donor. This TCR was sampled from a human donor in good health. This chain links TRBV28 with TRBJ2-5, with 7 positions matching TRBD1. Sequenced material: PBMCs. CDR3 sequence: CASSLGRQGGQETQYF. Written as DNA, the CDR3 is TGTGCCAGCAGTCTGGGGCGACAGGGCGGGCAAGAGACCCAGTACTTC.